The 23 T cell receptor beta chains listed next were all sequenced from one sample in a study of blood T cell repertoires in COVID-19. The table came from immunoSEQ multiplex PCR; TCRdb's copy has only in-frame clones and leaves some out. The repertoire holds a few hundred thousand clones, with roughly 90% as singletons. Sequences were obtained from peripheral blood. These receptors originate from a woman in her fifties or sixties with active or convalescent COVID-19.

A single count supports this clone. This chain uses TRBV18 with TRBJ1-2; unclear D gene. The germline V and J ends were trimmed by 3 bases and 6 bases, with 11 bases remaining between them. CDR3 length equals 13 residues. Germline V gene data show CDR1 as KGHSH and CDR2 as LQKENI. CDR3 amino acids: CASSPRRTDGYTF. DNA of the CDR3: TGTGCCAGCTCACCTCGGAGGACGGATGGCTACACCTTC.

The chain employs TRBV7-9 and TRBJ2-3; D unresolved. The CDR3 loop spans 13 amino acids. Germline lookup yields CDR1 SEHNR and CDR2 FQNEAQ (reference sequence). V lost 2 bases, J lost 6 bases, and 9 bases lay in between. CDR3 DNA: TGTGCCAGCAGCTTACCTCTAGAGGATACGCAGTATTTT. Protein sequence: CASSLPLEDTQYF.

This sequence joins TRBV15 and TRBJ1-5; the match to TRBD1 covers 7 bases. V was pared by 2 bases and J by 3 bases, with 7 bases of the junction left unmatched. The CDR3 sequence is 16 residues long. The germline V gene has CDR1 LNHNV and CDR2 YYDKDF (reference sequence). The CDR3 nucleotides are TGTGCCACCAGCAGACTCGGGACAGACCACAATCAGCCCCAGCATTTT. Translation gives CATSRLGTDHNQPQHF.

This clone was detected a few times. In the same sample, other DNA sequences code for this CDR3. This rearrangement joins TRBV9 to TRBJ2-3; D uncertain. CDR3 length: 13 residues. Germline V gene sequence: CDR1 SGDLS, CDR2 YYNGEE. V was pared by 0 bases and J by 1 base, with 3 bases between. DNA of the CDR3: TGTGCCAGCAGCGTAGGCGGCACAGATACGCAGTATTTT. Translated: CASSVGGTDTQYF.

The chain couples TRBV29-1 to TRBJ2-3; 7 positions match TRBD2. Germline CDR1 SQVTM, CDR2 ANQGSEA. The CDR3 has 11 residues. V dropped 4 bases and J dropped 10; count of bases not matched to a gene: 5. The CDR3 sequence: CSVAGGMSQYF. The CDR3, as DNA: TGCAGCGTTGCCGGGGGGATGTCGCAGTATTTT.

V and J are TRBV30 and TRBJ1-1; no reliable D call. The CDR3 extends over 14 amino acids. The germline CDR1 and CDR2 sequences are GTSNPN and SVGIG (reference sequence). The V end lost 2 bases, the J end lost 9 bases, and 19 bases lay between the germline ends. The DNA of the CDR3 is TGTGCCTGGAGTTCCGAACTATCGGTGGAAAAAGCTTTCTTT. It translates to CAWSSELSVEKAFF.

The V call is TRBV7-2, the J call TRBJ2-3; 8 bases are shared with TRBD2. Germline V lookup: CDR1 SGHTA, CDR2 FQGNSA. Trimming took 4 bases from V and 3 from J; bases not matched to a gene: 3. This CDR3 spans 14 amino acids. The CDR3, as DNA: TGTGCCAGCAGCTACGGACTAGCAACAGATACGCAGTATTTT. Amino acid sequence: CASSYGLATDTQYF.

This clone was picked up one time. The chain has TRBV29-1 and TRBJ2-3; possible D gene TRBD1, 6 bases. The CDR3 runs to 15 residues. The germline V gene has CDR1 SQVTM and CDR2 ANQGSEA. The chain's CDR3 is CRRTDRRLRTDTQYF. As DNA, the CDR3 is TGCAGAAGAACGGACAGACGACTACGTACAGATACGCAGTATTTT.

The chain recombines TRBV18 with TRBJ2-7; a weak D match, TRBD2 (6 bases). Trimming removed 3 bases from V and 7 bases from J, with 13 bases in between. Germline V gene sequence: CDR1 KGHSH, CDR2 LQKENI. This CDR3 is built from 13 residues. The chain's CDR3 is CASSPADGGEQYF. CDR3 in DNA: TGTGCCAGCTCACCCGCGGACGGAGGGGAGCAGTACTTC. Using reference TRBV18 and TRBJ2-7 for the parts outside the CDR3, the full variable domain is NAGVMQNPRHLVRRRGQEARLRCSPMKGHSHVYWYRQLPEEGLKFMVYLQKENIIDESGMPKERFSAEFPKEGPSILRIQQVVRGDSAAYFCASSPADGGEQYFGPGTRLTVT.

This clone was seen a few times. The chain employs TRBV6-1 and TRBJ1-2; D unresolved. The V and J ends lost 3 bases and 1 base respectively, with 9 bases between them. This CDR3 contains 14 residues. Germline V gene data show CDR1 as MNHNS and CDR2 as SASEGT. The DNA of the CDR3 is TGTGCCAGCAGTGAGTACAGCTTTAACTATGGCTACACCTTC. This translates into CASSEYSFNYGYTF.

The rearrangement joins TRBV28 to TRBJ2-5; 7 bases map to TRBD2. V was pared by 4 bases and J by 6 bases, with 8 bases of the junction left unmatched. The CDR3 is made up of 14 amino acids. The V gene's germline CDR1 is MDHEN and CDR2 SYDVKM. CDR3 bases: TGTGCCAGCAGTTACCCGGGGGAGGGGCAGACCCAGTACTTC. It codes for CASSYPGEGQTQYF.

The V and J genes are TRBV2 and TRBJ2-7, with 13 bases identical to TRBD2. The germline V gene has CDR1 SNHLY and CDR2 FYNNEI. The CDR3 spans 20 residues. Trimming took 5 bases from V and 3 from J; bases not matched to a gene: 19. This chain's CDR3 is CASSSGGPGLAGPGDYEQYF. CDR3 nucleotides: TGTGCCAGCAGTTCGGGGGGACCGGGACTAGCGGGGCCGGGAGACTACGAGCAGTACTTC.

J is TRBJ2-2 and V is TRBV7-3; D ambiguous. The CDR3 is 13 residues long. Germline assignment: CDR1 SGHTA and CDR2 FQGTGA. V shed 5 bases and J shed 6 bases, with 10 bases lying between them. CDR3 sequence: CASSPRLAGELFF. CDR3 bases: TGTGCCAGCAGCCCAAGACTGGCCGGGGAGCTGTTTTTT.

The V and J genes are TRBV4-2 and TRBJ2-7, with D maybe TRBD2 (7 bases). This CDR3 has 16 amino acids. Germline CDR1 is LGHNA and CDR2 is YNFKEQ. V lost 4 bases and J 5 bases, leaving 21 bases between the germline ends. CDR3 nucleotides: TGTGCCAGCAGCCGAGGGGCGGGGGCCCTCGGGGACGAGCAGTACTTC. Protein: CASSRGAGALGDEQYF.

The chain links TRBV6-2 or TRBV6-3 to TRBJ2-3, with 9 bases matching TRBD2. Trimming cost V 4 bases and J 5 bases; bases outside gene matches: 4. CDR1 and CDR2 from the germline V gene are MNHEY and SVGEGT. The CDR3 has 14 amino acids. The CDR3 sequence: CASSFTTSGDTQYF. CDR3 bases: TGTGCCAGCAGTTTTACGACTAGCGGAGATACGCAGTATTTT.

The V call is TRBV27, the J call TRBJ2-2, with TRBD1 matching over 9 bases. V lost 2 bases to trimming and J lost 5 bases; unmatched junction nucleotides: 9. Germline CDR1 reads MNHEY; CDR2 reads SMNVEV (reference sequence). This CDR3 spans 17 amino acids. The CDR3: CASSLTYGTGKTGELFF. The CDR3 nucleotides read TGTGCCAGCAGTTTAACTTACGGGACAGGGAAGACCGGGGAGCTGTTTTTT.

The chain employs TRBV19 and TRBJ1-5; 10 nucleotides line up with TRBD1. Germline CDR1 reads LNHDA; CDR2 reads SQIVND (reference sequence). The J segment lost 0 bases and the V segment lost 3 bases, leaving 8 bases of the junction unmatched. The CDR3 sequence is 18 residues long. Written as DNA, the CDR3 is TGTGCCAGTAGTATCGGGACAGGGGTCGCGTATAGCAATCAGCCCCAGCATTTT. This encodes CASSIGTGVAYSNQPQHF.

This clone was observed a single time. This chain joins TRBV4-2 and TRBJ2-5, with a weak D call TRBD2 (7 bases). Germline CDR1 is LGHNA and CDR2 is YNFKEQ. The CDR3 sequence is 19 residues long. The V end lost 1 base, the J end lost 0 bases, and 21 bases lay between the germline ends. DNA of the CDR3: TGTGCCAGCAGCCAAGTTGGGGGGGCGAGCGGGTTACACCAAGAGACCCAGTACTTC. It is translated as CASSQVGGASGLHQETQYF.

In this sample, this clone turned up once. CDR3 bases: TGTGCCAGCAGTCCCCAGGGGAATGGAAACACCATATATTTT. Protein: CASSPQGNGNTIYF. The rearrangement joins TRBV14 to TRBJ1-3; tentatively, D is TRBD1 (6 bases). Germline V CDR1 and CDR2: SGHDN, FVKESK. Trimming shortened V by 6 bases and J by 3 bases, and 12 bases separated the two germline ends. The CDR3 extends over 14 amino acids.

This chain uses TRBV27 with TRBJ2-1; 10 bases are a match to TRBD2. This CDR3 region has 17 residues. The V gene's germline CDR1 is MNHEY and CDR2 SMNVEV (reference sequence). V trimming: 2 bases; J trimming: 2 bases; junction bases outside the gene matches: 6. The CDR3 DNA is TGTGCCAGCAGTTTAGAGGTAGCGGGAGGTGCCTACAATGAGCAGTTCTTC. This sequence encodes CASSLEVAGGAYNEQFF.

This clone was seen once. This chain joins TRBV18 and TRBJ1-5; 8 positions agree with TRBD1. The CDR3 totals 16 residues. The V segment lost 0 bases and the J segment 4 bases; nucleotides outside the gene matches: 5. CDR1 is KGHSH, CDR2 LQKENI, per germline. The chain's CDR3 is CASSPPGQAPNQPQHF. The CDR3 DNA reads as TGTGCCAGCTCACCACCGGGACAGGCGCCGAATCAGCCCCAGCATTTT.

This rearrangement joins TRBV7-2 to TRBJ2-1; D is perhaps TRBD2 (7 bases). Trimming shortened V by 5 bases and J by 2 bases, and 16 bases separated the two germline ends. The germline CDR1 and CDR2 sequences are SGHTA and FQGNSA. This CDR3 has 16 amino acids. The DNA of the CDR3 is TGTGCCAGCAGCCTAACGGGGGGCACCGCCTACAATGAGCAGTTCTTC. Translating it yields CASSLTGGTAYNEQFF.

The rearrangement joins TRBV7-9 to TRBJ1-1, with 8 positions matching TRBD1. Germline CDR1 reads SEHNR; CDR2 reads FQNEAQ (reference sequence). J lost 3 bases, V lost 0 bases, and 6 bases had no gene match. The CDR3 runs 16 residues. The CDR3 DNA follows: TGTGCCAGCAGCTTAGCTTGGACAGGGCGGGACACTGAAGCTTTCTTT. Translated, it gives CASSLAWTGRDTEAFF.